The entry that follows covers one TCR beta chain sequence. The CDR3 covers 19 residues. Germline V gene sequence: CDR1 MNHEY, CDR2 SVGAGI. V shed 6 bases and J shed 4 bases, with 28 bases lying between them. The entry originates in a study of T cells after yellow fever vaccination. From the 5' RACE reads, TCRdb called clonotypes with MiXCR, one entry per CDR3 protein. Of 300,000 to 400,000 distinct CDR3 sequences in the sample, around 12% are singletons; the top ten hold 2.5% to 4%. Sequencing used CD4+ T cells sorted from PBMCs, obtained 15 days after the yellow fever booster vaccination. The sequence was obtained from a man between 18 and 29 years old who received the YFV17D yellow fever vaccine. The rearrangement uses TRBV6-5 and TRBJ1-5; weak D call: TRBD1 (5 bases). CDR3 nucleotide sequence: TGTGCCAGCAGCCAAGACTGGGGACCTAGTACCGGTCCTAATCAGCCCCAGCATTTT. Translation gives CASSQDWGPSTGPNQPQHF.